In its sample, the clone carrying this TCR beta chain was seen a few times. The antigen remains undetermined. The data were obtained in a study of blood T cells in healthy people across ages. With a J-beta primer mix and a sample-barcoded 5' primer, a second PCR ran about 7 to 12 cycles. TCRdb recomputed calls from the 5' RACE reads with MiXCR, one row per CDR3 protein. This sample has some 1.5 million distinct CDR3 sequences; approximately 43% occur once, and the top ten carry roughly 3.7%. The CDR3 covers 18 residues. V was pared by 2 bases and J by 0 bases, with 10 bases of the junction left unmatched. Study-wide results and limits: Per million T cells, TCR beta diversity dropped about linearly as age rose. As naive T cell percentage varied, TCR beta diversity correlated strongly with it.

The sequence was obtained from a woman between 18 and 30 years old in good health. The sequencing sample was made of blood. The genes are TRBV12-3 or TRBV12-4 and TRBJ1-3; 7 nucleotides agree with TRBD1. CDR3 sequence reads: CASSLSRDSHSSGNTIYF. In nucleotides, the CDR3 is TGTGCCAGCAGTTTATCTAGGGACAGTCACTCCTCTGGAAACACCATATATTTT.